The next 25 T cell receptor beta chains were all read from a single sample in a study of shared clonotypes between healthy human individuals. Only in-frame clones appear in the TCRdb table, and some are missing; sequencing was by immunoSEQ multiplex PCR. The data contain roughly 810,000 clones, 90% to 97% of them singletons. Naive CD8 cells lacked CD45RO and underwent positive selection for CCR7, leaving out terminally differentiated effector memory CD45RA+ cells. Source material: naive CD8+ T cells sorted from blood. These receptors all stem from a man younger than 40 in good health.

The chain has TRBV18 and TRBJ2-3; perhaps TRBD2 as D (6 bases). Trimming left V 0 bases short and J 3 bases short, with 22 bases between. Per the germline V gene, CDR1 is KGHSH and CDR2 is LQKENI. The CDR3 sequence is 19 residues long. DNA for the CDR3: TGTGCCAGCTCACCACCGGACATAATAACGGGAGAGGGAACAGATACGCAGTATTTT. Translation gives CASSPPDIITGEGTDTQYF. Supplemented by reference TRBV18 and TRBJ2-3, the full variable domain reads NAGVMQNPRHLVRRRGQEARLRCSPMKGHSHVYWYRQLPEEGLKFMVYLQKENIIDESGMPKERFSAEFPKEGPSILRIQQVVRGDSAAYFCASSPPDIITGEGTDTQYFGPGTRLTVL.

This clone was seen just once. The chain is built from TRBV4-3 and TRBJ2-7; 7 nucleotides agree with TRBD2. The V gene's germline CDR1 is LGHNA and CDR2 YSLEER. With V trimmed by 0 bases and J by 2 bases, 1 base remained unmatched. The CDR3 loop spans 14 amino acids. The CDR3: CASSQEGGAYEQYF. The CDR3 DNA is TGCGCCAGCAGCCAAGAGGGGGGGGCCTACGAGCAGTACTTC.

This clone is a singleton in its sample. The chain is built from TRBV27 and TRBJ1-1, with TRBD1 matching over 7 bases. Trimming at V came to 4 bases and at J to 14 bases, leaving 16 bases not matched to a gene. Germline V CDR1 and CDR2: MNHEY, SMNVEV (reference sequence). The CDR3 has 14 amino acids. The CDR3 DNA reads TGTGCCAGCAGTTGGGGGAGACAGGGCCGACATTCCTTCTTT. Its protein product is CASSWGRQGRHSFF.

This clone was counted a single time. The rearrangement uses TRBV30 and TRBJ1-5, with 10 positions matching TRBD1. Germline V gene lookup returns CDR1 GTSNPN and CDR2 SVGIG (reference sequence). The V segment lost 2 bases and the J segment 8 bases; nucleotides outside the gene matches: 6. The CDR3 runs 14 residues. The CDR3 region is CAWSSGQGMKPQHF. The CDR3, as DNA: TGTGCCTGGAGTTCGGGACAGGGGATGAAGCCCCAGCATTTT.

The V call is TRBV11-2, the J call TRBJ2-1, with 9 positions matching TRBD2. Germline values: CDR1 SGHAT, CDR2 FQNNGV. V was pared by 1 base and J by 6 bases, with 10 bases of the junction left unmatched. This CDR3 spans 17 amino acids. CDR3 in DNA: TGTGCCAGCAGCTTAGGGAATGGAGGCGGGAGGGCCAATGAGCAGTTCTTC. It codes for CASSLGNGGGRANEQFF.

In DNA form, the CDR3 reads TGTGCCAGCAGTTCGTGGGCGGGAGGGCCGGGTTACGAGCAGTACTTC. It is translated as CASSSWAGGPGYEQYF. This chain joins TRBV28 and TRBJ2-7, with 9 bases lining up with TRBD2. The CDR3 length is 16 residues. J was trimmed by 4 bases and V by 4 bases; bases with no gene match: 11. Germline values: CDR1 MDHEN, CDR2 SYDVKM. The full variable domain, with the rest looked up from reference TRBV28 and TRBJ2-7, is DVKVTQSSRYLVKRTGEKVFLECVQDMDHENMFWYRQDPGLGLRLIYFSYDVKMKEKGDIPEGYSVSREKKERFSLILESASTNQTSMYLCASSSWAGGPGYEQYFGPGTRLTVT.

The CDR3 bases are TGCACCAGCCCCCGCGATCGCGTCTCCTACGAGCAGTACTTC. It specifies CTSPRDRVSYEQYF. The rearrangement joins TRBV1 to TRBJ2-7; the table names TRBD2, a call not compared with the DNA. TRBV1 is recorded as a pseudogene. The length of the CDR3 is 14 residues.

The V gene is TRBV9, the J gene TRBJ2-1; weak D call: TRBD2 (5 bases). The CDR3 runs to 15 residues. V was cut by 0 bases and J by 7 bases, with 14 bases left in between. In germline, CDR1 is SGDLS, CDR2 YYNGEE. The CDR3: CASSVGGSVGNEQFF. The CDR3 bases are TGTGCCAGCAGCGTAGGCGGTAGCGTGGGGAATGAGCAGTTCTTC.

V gene TRBV14 combines with J gene TRBJ2-3; the D call may be TRBD1 or TRBD2 (5 bases each). V lost 0 bases to trimming and J lost 5 bases, with 9 bases between them. The CDR3 has 14 residues. Looked up from germline, CDR1 is SGHDN and CDR2 is FVKESK. CDR3 sequence reads: CASSQDLGEDTQYF. CDR3 nucleotide sequence: TGTGCCAGCAGCCAAGATCTGGGGGAAGATACGCAGTATTTT.

The V call is TRBV2, the J call TRBJ2-7, with 10 nucleotides matching TRBD1. Trimming at V came to 7 bases and at J to 1 base, leaving 7 bases not matched to a gene. CDR1 is SNHLY, CDR2 FYNNEI, per germline. The CDR3 sequence is 15 residues long. CDR3 DNA sequence: TGTGCCAGCACTCCCGGGACAGGGGTTTCCTACGAGCAGTACTTC. Amino acid sequence: CASTPGTGVSYEQYF.

Concerning this clone: Other DNA sequences in this sample translate to the same CDR3. This chain connects TRBV4-1 to TRBJ2-3; 10 bases align to TRBD2. CDR3 length: 15 residues. J lost 2 bases, V lost 2 bases, and 1 base had no gene match. Germline loops: CDR1 MGHRA, CDR2 YSYEKL. CDR3 nucleotide sequence: TGCGCCAGCAGCCAACTAGCGGGAGACACAGATACGCAGTATTTT. It codes for CASSQLAGDTDTQYF.

This clone has a single count. The chain recombines TRBV14 with TRBJ1-2; D is undetermined. With 1 base removed from V and 4 bases from J, the gap between germline ends came to 16 bases. Germline V gene sequence: CDR1 SGHDN, CDR2 FVKESK. There are 16 residues in the CDR3. The CDR3 DNA reads TGTGCCAGCAGCCAAGGAGGCCCCGTCGGCGGCTATGGCTACACCTTC. Amino acids: CASSQGGPVGGYGYTF.

The chain recombines TRBV11-2 with TRBJ2-1; no clear D gene. Trimming removed 4 bases from V and 7 bases from J, with 14 bases in between. The germline CDR1 and CDR2 sequences are SGHAT and FQNNGV. The CDR3 is 14 amino acids. The CDR3 spells CASSSKSWVNEQFF. As DNA, the CDR3 is TGTGCCAGCAGCTCAAAGTCTTGGGTGAATGAGCAGTTCTTC.

The chain couples TRBV4-1 to TRBJ2-3; 8 positions agree with TRBD1. CDR1 is MGHRA, CDR2 YSYEKL, per germline. This CDR3 spans 17 amino acids. Unmatched junction bases numbered 7, after V lost 2 bases and J lost 0 bases. The CDR3 region is CASSQNLDRGSTDTQYF. The CDR3 DNA follows: TGCGCCAGCAGCCAAAACCTCGACAGGGGCAGCACAGATACGCAGTATTTT.

As to this clone: Other DNA sequences in this specimen translate into the identical CDR3. The chain uses TRBV9 and TRBJ2-1; 9 nucleotides align to TRBD2. CDR3 length: 15 residues. The ends lost 3 bases at V and 3 bases at J; junction bases unmatched: 4. The germline gives CDR1 SGDLS, CDR2 YYNGEE. The CDR3, as DNA: TGTGCCAGCAGCGGAAGTAGCGGGAGCTACAATGAGCAGTTCTTC. Translated, it gives CASSGSSGSYNEQFF.

This clone was detected only a few times. The V gene is TRBV11-2, the J gene TRBJ2-7, with 8 bases lining up with TRBD2. J gave up 7 bases and V 5 bases, and 10 bases lay outside the gene matches. The CDR3 totals 14 residues. CDR1 and CDR2 from the germline V gene are SGHAT and FQNNGV. In DNA, the CDR3 is TGTGCCAGCAGCCTCCTCACGGGACTAGAAGAGCAGTACTTC. This codes for CASSLLTGLEEQYF.

V gene TRBV6-5 combines with J gene TRBJ2-7; D ambiguous. Trimming pared 0 bases from V and 5 bases from J, leaving 11 bases between. The CDR3 has 14 amino acids. Germline V lookup: CDR1 MNHEY, CDR2 SVGAGI. The CDR3 reads CASSYSYDTDEQYF. For the CDR3, the DNA is TGTGCCAGCAGTTACTCTTACGACACTGACGAGCAGTACTTC.

With respect to this clone: The same CDR3 can be traced to other DNA sequences in this sample. This chain joins TRBV11-2 and TRBJ2-2; D ambiguous. This CDR3 has 13 residues. V was clipped by 0 bases and J by 4 bases, with 3 bases between them. Germline V lookup: CDR1 SGHAT, CDR2 FQNNGV. CDR3 protein: CASSLDLTGELFF. The CDR3 DNA follows: TGTGCCAGCAGCTTAGATCTCACCGGGGAGCTGTTTTTT.

V and J are TRBV7-9 and TRBJ2-7; perhaps D is TRBD1 or TRBD2 (6 bases each). CDR3 length: 15 amino acids. Germline CDR1 reads SEHNR; CDR2 reads FQNEAQ (reference sequence). Trimming removed 4 bases at V and 5 bases at J, with 18 bases between. The CDR3 DNA is TGTGCCAGCAGCTCGGCCAGGGGAGGATTGGACGAGCAGTACTTC. Its translation: CASSSARGGLDEQYF.

The chain carries TRBV4-1 and TRBJ2-5; D might be TRBD2 (5 bases). Trimming cost V 1 base and J 5 bases, with 17 bases left between them. In germline, CDR1 is MGHRA, CDR2 YSYEKL. The CDR3 runs 16 residues. The DNA of the CDR3 is TGCGCCAGCAGCCAAGTTGGCCAGGAGGCTTTCGAGACCCAGTACTTC. Translation gives CASSQVGQEAFETQYF.

The chain combines TRBV7-2 with TRBJ2-4, with 8 bases identical to TRBD1. CDR1 and CDR2 (germline): SGHTA, FQGNSA. V lost 0 bases to trimming and J lost 0 bases; unmatched junction nucleotides: 4. This CDR3 comprises 17 residues. The CDR3 DNA sequence: TGTGCCAGCAGCTTAGCGGACAGGGCCCTAGCCAAAAACATTCAGTACTTC. Its protein is CASSLADRALAKNIQYF.

This chain uses TRBV5-1 with TRBJ2-7, with TRBD2 identical over 9 bases. V was pared by 2 bases and J by 7 bases, with 10 bases of the junction left unmatched. CDR1 is SGHRS, CDR2 YFSETQ, per germline. The CDR3 covers 15 residues. CDR3 protein: CASSLLGGSGREQYF. For the CDR3, the DNA is TGCGCCAGCAGCTTATTAGGTGGTAGCGGGAGAGAGCAGTACTTC.

A few counts support this clone. The CDR3 sequence: CASSLSPLEQYF. CDR3 nucleotide sequence: TGTGCCAGCAGTTTATCCCCCCTCGAGCAGTACTTC. V gene TRBV28 combines with J gene TRBJ2-7; D not certain. The CDR3 contains 12 residues. With 1 base removed from V and 6 bases from J, the gap between germline ends came to 7 bases. Germline V gene sequence: CDR1 MDHEN, CDR2 SYDVKM.

The chain couples TRBV19 to TRBJ2-1; 10 bases agree with TRBD2. Germline CDR1 is LNHDA and CDR2 is SQIVND (reference sequence). The CDR3 contains 13 residues. V dropped 7 bases and J dropped 7; count of bases not matched to a gene: 4. CDR3 loop: CASMGLANNEQFF. The CDR3 DNA reads TGTGCCAGTATGGGACTAGCGAATAATGAGCAGTTCTTC.

The chain recombines TRBV27 with TRBJ2-5; the D call may be TRBD1 or TRBD2 (5 bases each). V dropped 6 bases and J dropped 7 bases, with 18 bases sitting between them. The CDR3 spans 14 residues. Germline loops: CDR1 MNHEY, CDR2 SMNVEV (reference sequence). CDR3 DNA: TGTGCCAGCAGCCTAGGGACCGCGCCTGGGACCCAGTACTTC. This codes for CASSLGTAPGTQYF.